This TCR beta chain was identified during a study of blood T cells in healthy people across ages. Overall study findings and caveats: Older individuals had lower TCR beta diversity per million T cells (the decline was roughly linear). With naive T cell percentage, TCR beta diversity showed a strong correlation.

This clonotype was found a few times. What it binds is unknown. Donor samples were obtained from healthy Caucasian individuals from Russia, aged 6 to 90. Trimming took 6 bases from V and 3 from J, leaving 12 bases between them. The germline CDR1 and CDR2 sequences are MNHEY and SVGAGI. The CDR3 is made up of 14 amino acids. The use of a sample-barcoded 5' primer and a J-beta primer mix characterized a second PCR of roughly 7 to 11 cycles. One entry per CDR3 protein results from TCRdb running MiXCR on the 5' RACE reads. The sample shows approximately 1,000,000 distinct CDR3 sequences, 35% to 40% of them seen only once.

The chain has TRBV6-5 and TRBJ1-5; maybe TRBD1 (5 bases). Sequencing input: blood. The receptor was isolated from a man aged 18 to 35 in good health. The CDR3 is CASSAGRDNQPQHF. As DNA, the CDR3 is TGTGCCAGCAGCGCGGGACGGGACAATCAGCCCCAGCATTTT.